Listed below are T cell receptor beta chains from one sample, sequenced in a study of T cell responses to AZD1222 COVID-19 vaccine. Sequencing was performed with immunoSEQ multiplex PCR; in TCRdb, only in-frame clones are kept and a portion is missing. This repertoire shows roughly 76,000 clones, about nine tenths found once; its top ten account for about 2.4%. This specimen consisted of peripheral blood, obtained on day 0 of AZD1222 vaccination. These receptors were obtained from an adult in good health. Each CDR3 is given with its conserved first and last residue. A D gene is named only where the DNA matches it firmly. Clone size is not always given. Where it is, it says once, few, many or a class for expanded clones.

v_call	clone_size	j_call	d_call	cdr3_nt	cdr3_aa
TRBV9	NA	TRBJ1-3	NA	TGTGCCAGCAGCCCCGCGGGGGGGCGAGCTTCTGGAAACACCATATATTTT	CASSPAGGRASGNTIYF
TRBV3-1/TRBV3-2	NA	TRBJ2-2	TRBD1	TGTGCCAGCAGCTCTTTTCAGGGGGCGAACACCGGGGAGCTGTTTTTT	CASSSFQGANTGELFF
TRBV13	once	TRBJ2-7	TRBD1	TGTGCCAGCAGCCCGAACAGGGGGATCTCCTACGAGCAGTACTTC	CASSPNRGISYEQYF
TRBV9	few	TRBJ1-6	NA	TGTGCCAGCAGCGTAGGCTTGCAAGGATCACCCCTCCACTTT	CASSVGLQGSPLHF
TRBV28	NA	TRBJ1-5	NA	TGTGCCAGCAGCGATAACGGACGGAGTAGCAATCAGCCCCAGCATTTT	CASSDNGRSSNQPQHF
TRBV3-1/TRBV3-2	NA	TRBJ2-2	NA	TGTGCCAGCAGCCTACTTATCACCGGGGAGCTGTTTTTT	CASSLLITGELFF
TRBV30	NA	TRBJ2-7	TRBD1	TGTGCCTGGCTACCGGGACAGGGGATTTTGCACGAGCAGTACTTC	CAWLPGQGILHEQYF
TRBV7-9	NA	TRBJ1-3	NA	TGTGCCAGCAGCTTATGGGCCGCAGGTGGAAACACCATATATTTT	CASSLWAAGGNTIYF
TRBV5-1	NA	TRBJ2-1	TRBD2	TGCGCCAGCAGGCTAGCGGGAGGCAGCTACAATGAGCAGTTCTTC	CASRLAGGSYNEQFF
TRBV28	NA	TRBJ1-5	NA	TGTGCCAGCAGTTTTCACTCGGGGAGTAGCAATCAGCCCCAGCATTTT	CASSFHSGSSNQPQHF
TRBV5-4	NA	TRBJ2-2	NA	TGTGCCAGCAGCTCCCATATGTCCAGGGAGCTGTTTTTT	CASSSHMSRELFF
TRBV18	NA	TRBJ2-7	NA	TGTGCCAGCTCACCATTAGCGGTCGAGCAGTACTTC	CASSPLAVEQYF
TRBV9	NA	TRBJ2-2	TRBD1	TGTGCCAGCAGCGTAGCACAGGGGGGTAACACCGGGGAGCTGTTTTTT	CASSVAQGGNTGELFF
TRBV19	NA	TRBJ2-1	NA	TGTGCCACGCAAGGAGACCTCCGCAATGAGCAGTTCTTC	CATQGDLRNEQFF
TRBV29-1	NA	TRBJ1-2	NA	TGCAGCGTTGTCACAGGCTACTATGGCTACACCTTC	CSVVTGYYGYTF
TRBV11-2	NA	TRBJ2-3	TRBD2	TGTGCCAGCAGCTCCGGGACTAGCACTTATACGCAGTATTTT	CASSSGTSTYTQYF
TRBV14	NA	TRBJ2-3	NA	TGTGCCAGCAGCCAAGATCTAGGACCAGATACGCAGTATTTT	CASSQDLGPDTQYF
TRBV30	NA	TRBJ1-5	NA	TGTGCCTGGACAAAAACTAGCAATCAGCCCCAGCATTTT	CAWTKTSNQPQHF
TRBV9	NA	TRBJ2-2	NA	TGTGCCAGCAGCGTAGCGAACCGGGGTACCGGGGAGCTGTTTTTT	CASSVANRGTGELFF
TRBV28	NA	TRBJ1-5	TRBD1	TGTGCCAGCAGTTTCCCTCCAGGGGGTAGGGTTAGCAATCAGCCCCAGCATTTT	CASSFPPGGRVSNQPQHF
TRBV6-5	NA	TRBJ1-3	TRBD1	TGTGCCAGCACCCCAGAGGACAGGGTTGGAAACACCATATATTTT	CASTPEDRVGNTIYF
TRBV27	NA	TRBJ2-7	TRBD1	TGTGCCAGCAGAGAAACAGGGGGCGCGGTCCCCTACGAGCAGTACTTC	CASRETGGAVPYEQYF
TRBV4-2	few	TRBJ2-7	TRBD2	TGTGCCAGCAGCCAAGATTTTAGCGGGGGGCCAAGCTCCTACGAGCAGTACTTC	CASSQDFSGGPSSYEQYF
TRBV28	NA	TRBJ2-6	NA	TGTGCCAGCAGCATCAACGAGGCCTCTGGGGCCAACGTCCTGACTTTC	CASSINEASGANVLTF
TRBV7-9	NA	TRBJ2-3	NA	TGTGCCAGCAGCTCACGTGGGGGCGGGGGTAGCACAGATACGCAGTATTTT	CASSSRGGGGSTDTQYF
TRBV29-1	NA	TRBJ1-5	NA	TGCAGCGTTGTGTACGCCTTAAATCAGCCCCAGCATTTT	CSVVYALNQPQHF
TRBV28	NA	TRBJ2-7	TRBD1	TGTGCCAGCAGTTTGACAGGGTACGAGCAGTACTTC	CASSLTGYEQYF
TRBV7-2	NA	TRBJ1-6	NA	TGTGCCAGCAGCTTCCCGAAGGCAGGGAATAATAATTCACCCCTCCACTTT	CASSFPKAGNNNSPLHF
TRBV6-5	NA	TRBJ1-1	NA	TGTGCCACCGGGACAAGCACTGAAGCTTTCTTT	CATGTSTEAFF
TRBV7-9	few	TRBJ2-3	NA	TGTGCCAGCAGCTTGGACCAGTCGCAGTATTTT	CASSLDQSQYF
TRBV3-1/TRBV3-2	few	TRBJ2-7	TRBD1	TGTGCCAGCAGCCAAGTGGACAGGGTTTTGAACGAGCAGTACTTC	CASSQVDRVLNEQYF
TRBV7-9	NA	TRBJ2-1	NA	TGTGCCAGCAGCCTTAGACAGACCCTAACCTACAATGAGCAGTTCTTC	CASSLRQTLTYNEQFF
TRBV2	NA	TRBJ1-6	NA	TGTGCCAGCAGTGTCCGGGAGGGATCTAATTCACCCCTCCACTTT	CASSVREGSNSPLHF
TRBV3-1/TRBV3-2	NA	TRBJ2-7	NA	TGTGCCAGCAGCCAAGATCAACATACCGAGCAGTACTTC	CASSQDQHTEQYF
TRBV19	NA	TRBJ2-5	TRBD2	TGTGCCAGTAGTACAAATCGGGGGGGCCGCCAAGAGACCCAGTACTTC	CASSTNRGGRQETQYF
TRBV4-1	NA	TRBJ1-6	TRBD1	TGCGCCAGCAGCCAGGGGGGACAGGGGTATAATTCACCCCTCCACTTT	CASSQGGQGYNSPLHF
TRBV7-2	NA	TRBJ1-1	TRBD1	TGTGCCAGCAGCTTTACAGGGGGCGCGGGGAGCACTGAAGCTTTCTTT	CASSFTGGAGSTEAFF
TRBV11-2	NA	TRBJ2-1	NA	TGTGCCAGCAGCTTTGAACAGGGAGCCTACAATGAGCAGTTCTTC	CASSFEQGAYNEQFF
TRBV6-5	NA	TRBJ2-3	NA	TGTGCCAGCAGTTCCGGACAGCACACAGATACGCAGTATTTT	CASSSGQHTDTQYF
TRBV7-9	NA	TRBJ1-2	NA	TGTGCCAGCAGCGCCCGGGACATCAATGGCTACACCTTC	CASSARDINGYTF
TRBV2	NA	TRBJ2-1	TRBD2	TGTGCCAGCAGTACTAGCGGGGGGGCGGCCAGGGAGCAGTTCTTC	CASSTSGGAAREQFF
TRBV28	NA	TRBJ2-1	NA	TGTGCCAGCATTCGTCACAAAAGCTCCTACAATGAGCAGTTCTTC	CASIRHKSSYNEQFF
TRBV6-6	NA	TRBJ2-2	NA	TGTGCCAGCGACTCAGGGTCTGGATGGAACACCGGGGAGCTGTTTTTT	CASDSGSGWNTGELFF
TRBV2	medium-sized	TRBJ1-6	NA	TGTGCCAGCAGTGCCCTAGAGGGAGATTCACCCCTCCACTTT	CASSALEGDSPLHF
TRBV28	NA	TRBJ2-2	TRBD1	TGTGCCAGCAGGCAGGGGGTGAACACCGGGGAGCTGTTTTTT	CASRQGVNTGELFF
TRBV5-5	NA	TRBJ2-7	TRBD1	TGTGCCAGCAGCTTGCAAGGGACAGTCAGCTACGAGCAGTACTTC	CASSLQGTVSYEQYF
TRBV19	NA	TRBJ1-5	NA	TGTGCCAGTAAGAGGAATGGGGAGAGCAATCAGCCCCAGCATTTT	CASKRNGESNQPQHF
TRBV7-2	NA	TRBJ2-7	NA	TGTGCCAGCAGCGCCACGGGGGCTCGCGAGCAGTACTTC	CASSATGAREQYF
TRBV19	NA	TRBJ1-2	NA	TGTGCCAGTAGGACTACAGCCCATTGGGGCTACACCTTC	CASRTTAHWGYTF
TRBV6-5	NA	TRBJ1-3	TRBD1	TGTGCCAGCAGTTACAGACAGGGAGGCTCTGGAAACACCATATATTTT	CASSYRQGGSGNTIYF
TRBV7-2	NA	TRBJ2-7	TRBD2	TGTGCCAGCAGCCCGACTAGCGGGAGACACGAGCAGTACTTC	CASSPTSGRHEQYF
TRBV2	NA	TRBJ1-6	NA	TGTGCCAGCAGTTTCCTTCAAACCATCAGGGGAGGTTCACCCCTCCACTTT	CASSFLQTIRGGSPLHF
TRBV28	NA	TRBJ1-4	NA	TGTGCCAGCAGGGGGACGTCACTCAATGAAAAACTGTTTTTT	CASRGTSLNEKLFF
TRBV7-9	NA	TRBJ1-4	NA	TGTGCCAGCAGCTTAGCGGTTACACCAACTAATGAAAAACTGTTTTTT	CASSLAVTPTNEKLFF
TRBV3-1/TRBV3-2	NA	TRBJ1-2	NA	TGTGCCAGCAGCCAATCACCAGGCGACGGCTACACCTTC	CASSQSPGDGYTF
TRBV9	NA	TRBJ1-4	TRBD1	TGTGCCAGCAGTGGGGACCTTGGACAGGGGGAAAAACTGTTTTTT	CASSGDLGQGEKLFF
TRBV28	few	TRBJ1-1	NA	TGTGCCAGCAGCGAATACGCTGAAGCTTTCTTT	CASSEYAEAFF
TRBV7-2	NA	TRBJ2-3	NA	TGTGCCAGCAGCTTCGGGAGCACCACAGATACGCAGTATTTT	CASSFGSTTDTQYF
TRBV19	once	TRBJ2-5	NA	TGTGCCAGTAGTACAGGGACCCAAGAGACCCAGTACTTC	CASSTGTQETQYF